Listed below are T cell receptor beta chains from one sample, sequenced in a study of beta chain features in type 1 diabetes. TCRdb's table, derived via immunoSEQ multiplex PCR, lists solely in-frame clones and lacks some. There are 200,000 to 300,000 clones in the sample; around 21% occur only once, and around 0.03% lies in the top ten. The sample comprised naive CD4+ T cells from blood. All receptors derive from a middle-aged woman with type 1 diabetes. Each CDR3 is given with its conserved first and last residue.

j_call	v_call	cdr3_aa
TRBJ2-1	TRBV30	CAWSVGQGHDEQFF
TRBJ2-5	TRBV7-9	CASSLTGGLETQYF
TRBJ2-7	TRBV12-5	CASGPDPGQGKAPEQYF
TRBJ2-7	TRBV5-4	CASSLDIAGDEQYF
TRBJ1-5	TRBV19	CASSPQSRGQGRNQPQHF
TRBJ2-7	TRBV5-1	CASSLGDYEQYF
TRBJ1-2	TRBV15	CATSRASLGYGYTF
TRBJ1-2	TRBV29-1	CSVEGLLQRYGYTF
TRBJ2-5	TRBV29-1	CSVDTRLNQETQYF
TRBJ1-5	TRBV7-9	CASSLALGDRGNQPQHF
TRBJ1-3	TRBV4-1	CASSTSDRTGNTIYF
TRBJ2-2	TRBV7-3	CASSPGDSTGELFF
TRBJ2-1	TRBV5-4	CASSLQGARNEQFF
TRBJ2-1	TRBV4-3	CASSQEDRGKQFF
TRBJ1-1	TRBV23-1	CASRPPGPMNTEAFF
TRBJ1-4	TRBV5-4	CASSLWGGNEKLFF
TRBJ1-6	TRBV4-2	CASSQAREIYDGNSPLHF
TRBJ2-7	TRBV2	CASNLNSDPYEQYF
TRBJ1-2	TRBV6-5	CASSKGQSYGYTF
TRBJ2-5	TRBV7-8	CASGRDTNQETQYF
TRBJ1-2	TRBV28	CASQGINYGYTF
TRBJ2-7	TRBV6-1	CASSGQGREQYF
TRBJ1-4	TRBV13	CASSPGGRRNEKLFF
TRBJ2-1	TRBV9	CASSVEGTSFGEQFF
TRBJ2-3	TRBV29-1	CSVEPSVTDTQYF
TRBJ2-1	TRBV5-4	CASSRGLAGGPSDNEQFF
TRBJ1-1	TRBV7-2	CASSLEAGDNTEAFF
TRBJ1-1	TRBV5-4	CASSLRGGTEAFF
TRBJ1-3	TRBV4-1	CASSRRGGPDGNTIYF
TRBJ2-5	TRBV5-1	CASSGVAGQETQYF
TRBJ2-5	TRBV11-2	CASSLEGGMGQTQYF
TRBJ2-1	TRBV28	CASSRGGLYNEQFF
TRBJ1-5	TRBV7-9	CASSYGQGNQPQHF
TRBJ1-3	TRBV4-2	CASSQSIDRGLGNTIYF
TRBJ1-1	TRBV5-1	CASSFSQNTEAFF
TRBJ1-1	TRBV19	CASGDSEAFF
TRBJ1-4	TRBV27	CASSPWSNEKLFF